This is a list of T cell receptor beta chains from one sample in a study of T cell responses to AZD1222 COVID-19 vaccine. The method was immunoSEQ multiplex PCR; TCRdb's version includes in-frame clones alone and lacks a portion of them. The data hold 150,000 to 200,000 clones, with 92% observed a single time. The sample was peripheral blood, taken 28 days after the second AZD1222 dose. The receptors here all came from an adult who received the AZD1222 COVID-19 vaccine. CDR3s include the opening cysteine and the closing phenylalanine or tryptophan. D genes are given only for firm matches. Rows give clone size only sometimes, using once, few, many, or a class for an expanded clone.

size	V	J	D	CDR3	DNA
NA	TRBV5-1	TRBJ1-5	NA	CASSLGEGWQPQHF	TGCGCCAGCAGCTTGGGGGAGGGCTGGCAGCCCCAGCATTTT
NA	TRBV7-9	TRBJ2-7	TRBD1	CASSRNTDRDGYEQYF	TGTGCCAGCAGCCGAAACACAGACAGGGACGGGTACGAGCAGTACTTC
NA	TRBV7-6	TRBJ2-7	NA	CASSFGGASYEQYF	TGTGCCAGCAGCTTCGGAGGGGCGTCCTACGAGCAGTACTTC
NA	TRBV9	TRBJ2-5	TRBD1	CASSHGTELQETQYF	TGTGCCAGCAGCCACGGGACAGAGTTACAAGAGACCCAGTACTTC
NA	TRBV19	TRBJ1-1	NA	CASSIRGLYDTEAFF	TGTGCCAGTAGTATACGGGGGTTATACGACACTGAAGCTTTCTTT
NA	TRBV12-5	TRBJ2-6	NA	CASAPNWRVGGANVLTF	TGTGCTAGTGCCCCTAATTGGAGGGTGGGAGGGGCCAACGTCCTGACTTTC
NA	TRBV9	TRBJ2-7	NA	CASSPGQITHEQYF	TGTGCCAGCAGCCCCGGACAGATTACCCACGAGCAGTACTTC
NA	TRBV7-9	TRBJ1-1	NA	CASSFLPGWNTEAFF	TGTGCCAGCAGCTTTCTTCCCGGATGGAACACTGAAGCTTTCTTT
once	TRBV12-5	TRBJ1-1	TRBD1	CASGGPWDRRNTEAFF	TGTGCTAGTGGAGGCCCCTGGGACAGGCGGAACACTGAAGCTTTCTTT
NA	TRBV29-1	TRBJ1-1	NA	CSVNGQILNTEAFF	TGCAGCGTTAACGGACAGATTCTGAACACTGAAGCTTTCTTT
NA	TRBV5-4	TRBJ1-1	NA	CASSLGGTDTEAFF	TGTGCCAGCAGCTTGGGGGGGACGGACACTGAAGCTTTCTTT
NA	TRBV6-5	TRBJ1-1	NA	CAISSTGGAAFF	TGTGCCATCTCCTCAACGGGCGGGGCGGCTTTCTTT
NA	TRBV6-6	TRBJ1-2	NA	CASRIRGGRFYGYTF	TGTGCCAGCAGAATAAGGGGGGGGCGTTTCTATGGCTACACCTTC
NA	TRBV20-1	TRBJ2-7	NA	CSASPADEQYF	TGCAGTGCTAGTCCGGCAGACGAGCAGTACTTC
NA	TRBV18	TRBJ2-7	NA	CASSPPSHEQYF	TGTGCCAGCTCACCACCCTCCCACGAGCAGTACTTC
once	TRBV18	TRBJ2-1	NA	CASSPDNEQFF	TGTGCCAGCTCACCCGATAATGAGCAGTTCTTC
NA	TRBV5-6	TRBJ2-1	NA	CASSLGLREDEQFF	TGTGCCAGCAGCTTGGGGTTGAGGGAGGATGAGCAGTTCTTC
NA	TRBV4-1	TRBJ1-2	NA	CASRWGRDRRSNYGYTF	TGCGCCAGCAGGTGGGGGCGGGACCGAAGGTCCAACTATGGCTACACCTTC
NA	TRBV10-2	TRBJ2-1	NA	CASRSWAGEQFF	TGCGCCAGCAGATCCTGGGCGGGTGAGCAGTTCTTC
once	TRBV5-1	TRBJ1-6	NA	CASSLYWAGAGSPLHF	TGCGCCAGCAGCTTGTATTGGGCAGGGGCAGGGTCACCCCTCCACTTT
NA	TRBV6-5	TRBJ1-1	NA	CASSYSSGESEYEAFF	TGTGCCAGCAGTTACTCCTCAGGGGAGAGTGAGTATGAAGCTTTCTTT
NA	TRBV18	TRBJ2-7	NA	CASSPQKGAYEQYF	TGTGCCAGCTCACCCCAGAAGGGCGCCTACGAGCAGTACTTC
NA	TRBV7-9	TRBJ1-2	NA	CASSLHPVANYGYTF	TGTGCCAGCAGCTTACATCCAGTAGCTAACTATGGCTACACCTTC
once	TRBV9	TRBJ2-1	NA	CASSPNGGNEQFF	TGTGCCAGCAGCCCAAACGGGGGCAATGAGCAGTTCTTC
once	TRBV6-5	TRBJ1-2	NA	CASSRYRDRGYTF	TGTGCCAGCAGCAGATACAGGGATCGTGGCTACACCTTC
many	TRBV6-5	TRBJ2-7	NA	CASSYGGADNEQYF	TGTGCCAGCAGTTACGGGGGGGCTGACAACGAGCAGTACTTC
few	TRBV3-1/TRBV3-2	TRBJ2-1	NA	CASSQEGAGIRFF	TGTGCCAGCAGCCAAGAAGGGGCCGGAATTCGGTTCTTC
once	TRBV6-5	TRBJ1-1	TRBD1	CASSYRDSNTEAFF	TGTGCCAGCAGTTACCGGGACAGCAACACTGAAGCTTTCTTT
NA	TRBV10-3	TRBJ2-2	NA	CATMLRGGTGELFF	TGTGCCACCATGCTTCGTGGCGGCACCGGGGAGCTGTTTTTT
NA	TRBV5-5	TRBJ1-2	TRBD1	CASSLRQGANYGYTF	TGTGCCAGCAGCTTGCGACAGGGGGCAAACTATGGCTACACCTTC
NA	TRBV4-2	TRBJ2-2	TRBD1	CASSRGQGNTGELFF	TGTGCCAGCAGCCGGGGACAGGGGAACACCGGGGAGCTGTTTTTT
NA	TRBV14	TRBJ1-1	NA	CASSQDVAREAFF	TGTGCCAGCAGCCAAGACGTGGCCAGGGAAGCTTTCTTT
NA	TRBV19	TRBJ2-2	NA	CASSIVGGTGELFF	TGTGCCAGTAGTATAGTCGGGGGAACCGGGGAGCTGTTTTTT
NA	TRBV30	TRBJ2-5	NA	CAWSVASGRGETQYF	TGTGCCTGGAGTGTAGCCAGCGGAAGGGGAGAGACCCAGTACTTC
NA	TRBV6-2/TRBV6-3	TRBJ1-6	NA	CASSYRVPYNSPLHF	TGTGCCAGCAGTTACAGAGTCCCCTATAATTCACCCCTCCACTTT
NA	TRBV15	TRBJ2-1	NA	CATSRGQGTSSRQFF	TGTGCCACCAGCAGAGGTCAGGGGACGTCTTCACGGCAGTTCTTC
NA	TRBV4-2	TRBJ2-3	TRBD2	CASSPQSPTGNSGGSTDTQYF	TGTGCCAGCAGCCCTCAATCCCCCACGGGCAATAGCGGGGGTAGCACAGATACGCAGTATTTT
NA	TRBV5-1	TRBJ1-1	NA	CASSLQPIGMNTEAFF	TGCGCCAGCAGCCTACAACCGATCGGAATGAACACTGAAGCTTTCTTT
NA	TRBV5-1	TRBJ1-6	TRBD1	CASQGEVNSPLHF	TGCGCCAGCCAGGGGGAGGTGAATTCACCCCTCCACTTT
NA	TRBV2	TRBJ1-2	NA	CASSAHGGSNGYTF	TGTGCCAGCAGTGCCCACGGGGGGTCTAATGGCTACACCTTC
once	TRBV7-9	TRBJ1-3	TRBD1	CASSPGQGIGNTIYF	TGTGCCAGCAGCCCCGGACAGGGAATTGGAAACACCATATATTTT
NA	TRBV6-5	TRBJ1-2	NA	CASSYSKFNYGYTF	TGTGCCAGCAGTTACTCGAAATTTAACTATGGCTACACCTTC
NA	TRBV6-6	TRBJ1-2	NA	CASSYGGGNYGYTF	TGTGCCAGCAGTTACGGAGGGGGTAACTATGGCTACACCTTC
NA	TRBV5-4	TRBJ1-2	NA	CAIIDSYYGYTF	TGTGCCATCATCGACAGCTACTATGGCTACACCTTC
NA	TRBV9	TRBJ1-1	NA	CASSVANLNTEAFF	TGTGCCAGCAGCGTAGCTAATCTGAACACTGAAGCTTTCTTT
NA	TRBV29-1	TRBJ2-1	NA	CSVRSNEQFF	TGCAGCGTTCGTTCCAATGAGCAGTTCTTC
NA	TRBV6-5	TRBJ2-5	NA	CASSPGWWQETQYF	TGTGCCAGCAGCCCGGGATGGTGGCAAGAGACCCAGTACTTC